The 25 T cell receptor beta chains reported below all come from one sample, sequenced in a study of regulatory T cells in long-lasting Graves disease. TCR beta libraries were built with iRepertoire HTBI primers and Arm-PCR of CDR3 regions. TCRdb re-called the multiplex PCR reads through MiXCR, storing one row per CDR3 protein. The sample holds a few hundred thousand distinct CDR3 sequences, over 15% seen once. Time point noted: newly diagnosed GD, antithyroid drugs for less than 3 months. Isolated PBMC RNA provided the starting material for the TCR library. These data also formed part of another study, on T cells in Graves' hyperthyroidism and ophthalmopathy.

The source material was peripheral blood mononuclear cells (PBMCs), sampled at new diagnosis, from a patient treated with antithyroid drugs. These receptors all come from a man in his forties with Graves disease.

Note on this clonotype: Since a far larger clone is one base different, this is likely a read error. The CDR3 end shows no conserved phenylalanine or tryptophan, and so a read error is likely. The chain couples TRBV28 to TRBJ2-1; TRBD1 matches at 7 bases. Germline V CDR1 and CDR2: MDHEN, SYDVKM. The V segment lost 6 bases and the J segment 5 bases; nucleotides outside the gene matches: 7. The CDR3 totals 14 residues. The CDR3 nucleotides are TGTGCCAGCAGCGACAGGGAGAACCACAATGAGCAGTTCCTC. Translating gives CASSDRENHNEQFL.

This clonotype was counted ten times or more. This chain links TRBV7-2 with TRBJ1-6; D not certain. Germline-derived CDR1 and CDR2 are SGHTA and FQGNSA. Trimming removed 1 base from V and 13 bases from J, with 11 bases in between. The CDR3 length is 13 residues. CDR3 amino acids: CASSLDKQDPLHF. The CDR3 DNA follows: TGTGCCAGCAGCTTAGATAAGCAGGATCCCCTCCACTTT.

This rearrangement joins TRBV10-2 to TRBJ1-4; D is undetermined. Germline V gives CDR1 WSHSY, CDR2 SAAADI. There are 15 residues in the CDR3. V lost 3 bases, J lost 2 bases, and 10 bases lay in between. Here the CDR3 reads CASSDYPATNEKLFF. CDR3 DNA sequence: TGCGCCAGCAGTGATTATCCGGCCACTAATGAAAAACTGTTTTTT.

This clonotype was seen at least ten times. The chain joins TRBV28 to TRBJ2-5, with 8 bases identical to TRBD1. After removal of 2 bases from V and 5 bases from J, the junction contained 1 base not matched to a gene. The CDR3 spans 13 residues. Germline CDR1 and CDR2: MDHEN and SYDVKM. Here the CDR3 DNA reads TGTGCCAGCAGTTTAGGGGACAGGGAGACCCAGTACTTC. Amino acid sequence: CASSLGDRETQYF.

The rearrangement links TRBV7-2 to TRBJ1-1, with 10 bases fitting TRBD1. Germline assignment: CDR1 SGHTA and CDR2 FQGNSA. This CDR3 contains 15 residues. V lost 5 bases and J lost 1; bases outside the gene matches: 4. CDR3 loop: CASSPGQGWNTEAFF. CDR3 DNA: TGTGCCAGCAGCCCGGGACAGGGGTGGAACACTGAAGCTTTCTTT.

This rearrangement joins TRBV9 to TRBJ2-7; unclear D gene. Deletions cut 4 bases from V and 6 bases from J, with 17 bases between. Per germline, CDR1 SGDLS and CDR2 YYNGEE. CDR3 length: 14 residues. The CDR3 DNA is TGTGCCAGCAGCCCCCCGGGCAGTATAGGCGAGCAGTACTTC. This translates into CASSPPGSIGEQYF.

This clonotype has just a few counts. This sequence joins TRBV27 and TRBJ2-1, with TRBD2 identical over 8 bases. This CDR3 region has 13 residues. Looked up from germline, CDR1 is MNHEY and CDR2 is SMNVEV (reference sequence). CDR3 nucleotide sequence: TGTGCTCTCCGACCGGGGGGGCGGAATGAGCAGTTCTTC. It translates to CALRPGGRNEQFF.

This clonotype was picked up a small number of times. The chain uses TRBV12-3 or TRBV12-4 and TRBJ2-5; D possibly matches TRBD1 or TRBD2 (5 bases each). The CDR3 is 12 amino acids. Deletions cut 3 bases from V and 5 bases from J, with 7 bases between. For the CDR3, the DNA is TGTGCCAGCAGTTTGGGGGAGGAGACCCAGTACTTC. Translating gives CASSLGEETQYF.

This chain links TRBV6-5 with TRBJ1-1, with D perhaps TRBD1 (5 bases). From germline, CDR1 is MNHEY and CDR2 SVGAGI. The CDR3 runs 14 residues. Between the trimmed V and J ends, which lost 3 bases and 3 bases, there was a span of 11 bases. The CDR3 here is CASSYYWGDTEAFF. CDR3 DNA sequence: TGTGCCAGCAGTTATTACTGGGGGGACACTGAAGCTTTCTTT.

This clonotype has a handful of counts. Written as DNA, the CDR3 is TGTGCCAGCATCCCCCCACAGAACACTGAAGCTTTCTTT. This gives the protein CASIPPQNTEAFF. The chain joins TRBV28 to TRBJ1-1; no firm D call. The CDR3 totals 13 residues. V lost 7 bases and J 1 base, leaving 10 bases between the germline ends. Germline V gene lookup returns CDR1 MDHEN and CDR2 SYDVKM.

This clonotype was detected many times. The V and J genes are TRBV30 and TRBJ1-5, with TRBD1 as a possible D gene (5 bases). Per germline, CDR1 GTSNPN and CDR2 SVGIG (reference sequence). Trimming pared 1 base from V and 5 bases from J, leaving 12 bases between. There are 14 residues in the CDR3. CDR3 protein: CAWSEGQLDQPQHF. DNA for the CDR3: TGTGCCTGGAGTGAGGGGCAGTTGGATCAGCCCCAGCATTTT.

This clonotype was observed at least ten times. The gene calls are TRBV28 and TRBJ1-6; no clear D. CDR3 length: 13 amino acids. Trimming removed 7 bases at V and 5 bases at J, with 9 bases between. In germline, CDR1 is MDHEN, CDR2 SYDVKM. CDR3 residues: CASTQQNNSPLHF. CDR3 nucleotides: TGTGCCAGCACACAACAGAATAATTCACCCCTCCACTTT.

The rearrangement uses TRBV14 and TRBJ2-5, with D perhaps matching TRBD1 (5 bases). In germline, CDR1 is SGHDN, CDR2 FVKESK. The CDR3 covers 16 residues. The V end was cut by 0 bases, the J end by 2 bases, with 13 bases between. This chain's CDR3 is CASSQEWGGPQETQYF. For the CDR3, the DNA is TGTGCCAGCAGCCAAGAGTGGGGCGGTCCTCAAGAGACCCAGTACTTC.

Remarks on this clonotype: A far larger clone lies a single base away; this is likely a read error. The chain uses TRBV6-2 or TRBV6-3 and TRBJ2-7, with D perhaps given as TRBD1 or TRBD2 (5 bases each). CDR1 is MNHEY and CDR2 is SVGEGT in the germline V gene. The CDR3 contains 13 residues. The CDR3 bases are TGTGCCAGCAGTTACTGGGGACCCTACAAGCAGTACTTC. Protein: CASSYWGPYKQYF.

This clonotype was seen repeatedly, ten times or more. The CDR3 loop is CASSEVRGREQFF. CDR3 nucleotide sequence: TGTGCCAGCAGTGAAGTCAGGGGGCGTGAGCAGTTCTTC. The chain has TRBV2 and TRBJ2-1; TRBD1 matches at 8 bases. J gave up 9 bases and V 1 base, and 2 bases lay outside the gene matches. The CDR3 sequence is 13 residues long. Germline V gene lookup returns CDR1 SNHLY and CDR2 FYNNEI.

This chain links TRBV7-2 with TRBJ1-3; TRBD1 agrees at 9 bases. V lost 5 bases to trimming and J lost 2 bases; unmatched junction nucleotides: 7. This CDR3 has 16 residues. Germline V lookup: CDR1 SGHTA, CDR2 FQGNSA. The CDR3 DNA reads as TGTGCCAGCAGCCCACGAAGACAGGGGGCTGGAAACACCATATATTTT. Translated: CASSPRRQGAGNTIYF.

This clonotype has a count of ten or more. The J gene is TRBJ1-1, the V gene TRBV11-2; tentatively, D is TRBD1 (5 bases). Germline-derived CDR1 and CDR2 are SGHAT and FQNNGV. V lost 1 base, J lost 8 bases, and 14 bases lay in between. The CDR3 consists of 14 residues. CDR3 DNA: TGTGCCAGCAGCTTAGGACCCTCGGGGACCGAAGCTTTCTTT. Its translation is CASSLGPSGTEAFF.

This clonotype occurred a few times. One end of the junction varies from germline; a read error may be responsible. The chain employs TRBV10-3 and TRBJ2-3; unclear D gene. Per the germline V gene, CDR1 is ENHRY and CDR2 is SYGVKD. The length of the CDR3 is 14 residues. The CDR3 reads CVISPDARTDTQYF. The CDR3 DNA reads TGTGTCATCAGTCCGGACGCCCGCACAGATACGCAGTATTTT.

This clonotype was recorded a few times. The chain has TRBV24-1 and TRBJ2-6; D possibly corresponds to TRBD1 (6 bases). CDR1 is KGHDR, CDR2 SFDVKD, per germline. The V end was cut by 1 base, the J end by 0 bases, with 9 bases between. This CDR3 is 17 amino acids long. CDR3 residues: CATSDFDRSSGANVLTF. For the CDR3, the DNA is TGTGCCACCAGTGATTTTGACAGGAGCTCTGGGGCCAACGTCCTGACTTTC.

This clonotype was recorded many times. This rearrangement joins TRBV5-4 to TRBJ2-1; D is undetermined. CDR1 is SGHNT, CDR2 YYREEE, per germline (reference sequence). V was shortened by 0 bases and J by 3 bases, with 4 bases between the two germline ends. This CDR3 spans 13 amino acids. CDR3 sequence reads: CASSLDNYNEQFF. CDR3 nucleotide sequence: TGTGCCAGCAGCTTGGACAACTACAATGAGCAGTTCTTC.

This clonotype was counted many times. The genes are TRBV2 and TRBJ2-1; 10 nucleotides agree with TRBD2. Looked up from germline, CDR1 is SNHLY and CDR2 is FYNNEI. The CDR3 extends over 14 amino acids. V dropped 5 bases and J dropped 6; count of bases not matched to a gene: 4. The CDR3 coding sequence is TGTGCCAGCAGTAGCGGGGGGGCAAGCAATGAGCAGTTCTTC. As protein: CASSSGGASNEQFF.

A remark on this clonotype: It may be a read error: a sequence one base away is much more abundant. This sequence joins TRBV28 and TRBJ1-1; maybe TRBD1 (5 bases). The CDR3 runs 15 residues. Germline V gene sequence: CDR1 MDHEN, CDR2 SYDVKM. V lost 2 bases and J 6 bases, leaving 16 bases between the germline ends. CDR3 DNA sequence: TGTGCCAGCAGTTTACCGGGCAAGGGGAAGGCTGAAGCTTTCTTT. Its translation is CASSLPGKGKAEAFF.

This clonotype was picked up many times. The chain recombines TRBV28 with TRBJ1-2; 8 bases agree with TRBD1. Per germline, CDR1 MDHEN and CDR2 SYDVKM. The V gene end was trimmed by 3 bases and the J gene end by 7 bases; junction bases not matched to a gene: 4. The CDR3 extends over 13 amino acids. This CDR3 is CASSFRTGSGYTF. In DNA form, the CDR3 reads TGTGCCAGCAGTTTTAGGACAGGGTCTGGCTACACCTTC.

This clonotype came up many times. This chain links TRBV6-5 with TRBJ1-1; D gene ambiguous. Germline V gene lookup returns CDR1 MNHEY and CDR2 SVGAGI. V gave up 2 bases and J gave up 0 bases, with 7 bases separating them. The CDR3 contains 14 residues. CDR3: CASSYAAMNTEAFF. The CDR3 DNA sequence: TGTGCCAGCAGTTACGCTGCCATGAACACTGAAGCTTTCTTT.

This clonotype has at least ten counts. The chain couples TRBV5-1 to TRBJ2-7; no reliable D call. The CDR3 is made up of 14 amino acids. Trimming left V 0 bases short and J 3 bases short, with 10 bases between. Germline V gene lookup returns CDR1 SGHRS and CDR2 YFSETQ. CDR3 nucleotide sequence: TGCGCCAGCAGCTTGGGGGCTTCCGACTACGAGCAGTACTTC. Translation: CASSLGASDYEQYF.